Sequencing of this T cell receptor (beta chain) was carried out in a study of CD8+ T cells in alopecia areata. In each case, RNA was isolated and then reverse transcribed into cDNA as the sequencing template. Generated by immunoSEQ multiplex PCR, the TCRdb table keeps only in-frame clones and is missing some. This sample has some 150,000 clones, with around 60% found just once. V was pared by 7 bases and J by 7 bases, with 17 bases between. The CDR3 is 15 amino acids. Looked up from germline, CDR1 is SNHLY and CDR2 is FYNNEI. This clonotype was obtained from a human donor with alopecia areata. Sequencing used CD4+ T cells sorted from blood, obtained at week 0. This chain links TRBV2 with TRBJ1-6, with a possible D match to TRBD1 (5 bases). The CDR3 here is CASIGGLMGNSPLHF. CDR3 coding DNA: TGTGCCAGCATCGGGGGTTTAATGGGGAATTCACCCCTCCACTTT. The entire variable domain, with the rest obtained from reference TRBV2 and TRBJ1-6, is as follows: EPEVTQTPSHQVTQMGQEVILRCVPISNHLYFYWYRQILGQKVEFLVSFYNNEISEKSEIFDDQFSVERPDGSNFTLKIRSTKLEDSAMYFCASIGGLMGNSPLHFGNGTRLTVT.